This TCR beta chain is drawn from a study of cytomegalovirus exposure and HLA in healthy donors. Study findings and constraints: The classifier, whose performance was assessed in both the original and validation cohorts, reportedly diagnosed cytomegalovirus status with high specificity and sensitivity.

Trimming took 0 bases from V and 3 from J; bases not matched to a gene: 3. This CDR3 region has 15 residues. Germline CDR1 SGHTA, CDR2 FQGTGA. As concerns this clone: The target antigen is unknown.

Vbeta (60) and Jbeta (13) primers were used in the PCR. Clones were read by immunoSEQ multiplex PCR, and TCRdb kept only the in-frame ones, dropping some. Altogether about 110,000 clones are present, 15% being singletons, with the ten largest covering 0.83%. This sequence was found in a female donor in good health and CMV-seronegative. The V and J genes are TRBV7-3 and TRBJ2-5; TRBD1 agrees at 8 bases. Sequenced material: PBMCs. The CDR3 sequence: CASSLTPGQEETQYF. The CDR3 nucleotides read TGTGCCAGCAGCTTAACCCCGGGACAGGAAGAGACCCAGTACTTC.